These 18 T cell receptor beta chains originate from one sample sequenced in a study of blood T cell repertoires in COVID-19. Profiling relied on immunoSEQ multiplex PCR, and the TCRdb table lists in-frame clones only, not all of them. Of some 220,000 clones in the sample, approximately 92% were seen once. The sequencing sample was made of PBMCs or T cells enriched from blood (not recorded which). The receptors derive from a woman between 18 and 29 years old in a cohort exposed to, infected with or recovered from COVID-19 (not recorded which).

The V gene is TRBV7-8, the J gene TRBJ2-7; D remains ambiguous. The CDR3 runs to 13 residues. V shed 6 bases and J shed 1 base, with 10 bases lying between them. The germline gives CDR1 SGHVS, CDR2 FQNEAQ. The CDR3 loop reads CASSPLQSYEQYF. The CDR3 bases are TGTGCCAGCAGTCCACTTCAATCCTACGAGCAGTACTTC.

This clone has a single count. The CDR3: CASSFDGELGYTF. DNA of the CDR3: TGCGCCAGCAGCTTTGACGGGGAGTTGGGCTACACCTTC. The rearrangement uses TRBV5-1 and TRBJ1-2; D remains ambiguous. The CDR3 is made up of 13 amino acids. V lost 2 bases and J 8 bases, leaving 13 bases between the germline ends. The germline V gene encodes CDR1 SGHRS and CDR2 YFSETQ.

The chain couples TRBV2 to TRBJ2-1, with 7 bases matching TRBD2. CDR1 is SNHLY and CDR2 is FYNNEI in the germline V gene. With V trimmed by 2 bases and J by 9 bases, 10 bases remained unmatched. This CDR3 has 15 amino acids. The CDR3 DNA reads TGTGCCAGCAGTGAACTGGTCACGGGGGGTACTGAGCAGTTCTTC. Translation: CASSELVTGGTEQFF.

J is TRBJ1-2 and V is TRBV29-1; 7 nucleotides agree with TRBD1. Germline V gives CDR1 SQVTM, CDR2 ANQGSEA. Trimming at V came to 4 bases and at J to 4 bases, leaving 3 bases not matched to a gene. CDR3 length: 12 amino acids. The CDR3: CSVGGGLYGYTF. The CDR3 DNA sequence: TGCAGCGTTGGAGGGGGCCTCTATGGCTACACCTTC.

The chain uses TRBV9 and TRBJ2-1; TRBD2 aligns across 11 bases. The CDR3 has 16 residues. With V trimmed by 2 bases and J by 7 bases, 8 bases remained unmatched. Germline lookup yields CDR1 SGDLS and CDR2 YYNGEE. The CDR3: CASSVLAGGPGNEQFF. CDR3 in DNA: TGTGCCAGCAGCGTTTTAGCGGGAGGGCCCGGGAATGAGCAGTTCTTC.

The CDR3 bases are TGTGCCAGCAGTTTCTACAGGGGCCTTGCTAGCACAGATACGCAGTATTTT. Translated, it gives CASSFYRGLASTDTQYF. The chain uses TRBV27 and TRBJ2-3; 7 positions match TRBD1. V lost 3 bases, J lost 0 bases, and 9 bases stayed unmatched. CDR3 length: 17 amino acids. The germline V gene has CDR1 MNHEY and CDR2 SMNVEV (reference sequence).

The V and J genes are TRBV12-3 or TRBV12-4 and TRBJ1-2; D might be TRBD1 (5 bases). The V gene lost 7 bases and the J gene lost 7 bases, with 13 bases spanning the gap. The CDR3 length is 12 residues. CDR3 amino acids: CASTMKGLGYTF. The CDR3 nucleotides read TGTGCCAGCACCATGAAGGGACTTGGCTACACCTTC.

The genes are TRBV5-1 and TRBJ1-1; TRBD1 matches 7 bases. Per germline, CDR1 SGHRS and CDR2 YFSETQ. Trimming at V came to 3 bases and at J to 0 bases, leaving 5 bases not matched to a gene. The CDR3 sequence is 15 residues long. Here the CDR3 DNA reads TGCGCCAGCAGCTACTCCGGGACAGTGAACACTGAAGCTTTCTTT. Translating it yields CASSYSGTVNTEAFF.

V gene TRBV5-6 combines with J gene TRBJ2-1, with TRBD1 identical over 10 bases. The CDR3 spans 16 residues. The V and J ends lost 6 bases and 5 bases, in that order; junction bases with no gene match: 11. The V gene's germline CDR1 is SGHDT and CDR2 YYEEEE. The CDR3: CASTPAGTGAHNEQFF. The CDR3 bases are TGTGCCAGCACCCCGGCCGGGACAGGGGCCCACAATGAGCAGTTCTTC. Drawing the rest from reference TRBV5-6 and TRBJ2-1, the complete variable domain is DAGVTQSPTHLIKTRGQQVTLRCSPKSGHDTVSWYQQALGQGPQFIFQYYEEEERQRGNFPDRFSGHQFPNYSSELNVNALLLGDSALYLCASTPAGTGAHNEQFFGPGTRLTVL.

This chain's CDR3 is CASSPLGQGTDTQYF. The CDR3 DNA follows: TGTGCCAGCAGCCCCCTCGGACAGGGCACAGATACGCAGTATTTT. The chain carries TRBV7-9 and TRBJ2-3; TRBD1 matches 7 bases. In germline, CDR1 is SEHNR, CDR2 FQNEAQ (reference sequence). The V gene end was trimmed by 5 bases and the J gene end by 1 base; junction bases not matched to a gene: 6. The CDR3 covers 15 residues.

The chain is built from TRBV7-9 and TRBJ1-2; unclear D gene. The CDR3 has 14 amino acids. Germline V gene sequence: CDR1 SEHNR, CDR2 FQNEAQ (reference sequence). Trimming shortened V by 5 bases and J by 8 bases, and 18 bases separated the two germline ends. CDR3 in amino acids: CASSPSGGLRGYTF. For the CDR3, the DNA is TGTGCCAGCAGCCCTAGTGGAGGCCTTAGAGGCTACACCTTC. The full variable domain, its missing parts supplied by reference TRBV7-9 and TRBJ1-2, is DTGVSQNPRHKITKRGQNVTFRCDPISEHNRLYWYRQTLGQGPEFLTYFQNEAQLEKSRLLSDRFSAERPKGSFSTLEIQRTEQGDSAMYLCASSPSGGLRGYTFGSGTRLTVV.

The chain links TRBV7-8 to TRBJ1-5; TRBD1 is a possible D gene (5 bases). V was shortened by 3 bases and J by 7 bases, with 16 bases between the two germline ends. The CDR3 has 15 residues. The germline gives CDR1 SGHVS, CDR2 FQNEAQ. Here the CDR3 DNA reads TGTGCCAGCAGCTTGGGGGGTGAGGCAGGACAGCCCCAGCATTTT. Its protein product is CASSLGGEAGQPQHF. The whole variable domain, filled in from reference TRBV7-8 and TRBJ1-5, reads GAGVSQSPRYKVAKRGQDVALRCDPISGHVSLFWYQQALGQGPEFLTYFQNEAQLDKSGLPSDRFFAERPEGSVSTLKIQRTQQEDSAVYLCASSLGGEAGQPQHFGDGTRLSIL.

The chain joins TRBV2 to TRBJ1-2, with 8 positions matching TRBD1. The CDR3 totals 14 residues. V lost 6 bases to trimming and J lost 4 bases; unmatched junction nucleotides: 7. Germline V gene sequence: CDR1 SNHLY, CDR2 FYNNEI. The CDR3, as DNA: TGTGCCAGCAGAGAACAGGGGGGCGTCTATGGCTACACCTTC. Its translation is CASREQGGVYGYTF.

The chain couples TRBV27 to TRBJ1-5, with 9 bases that match TRBD1. The CDR3 runs 14 residues. With V trimmed by 4 bases and J by 3 bases, 1 base remained unmatched. CDR1 MNHEY and CDR2 SMNVEV come from the germline V gene (reference sequence). The CDR3: CASSYRGPNQPQHF. The CDR3 nucleotides read TGTGCCAGCAGTTACAGGGGGCCCAATCAGCCCCAGCATTTT.

This chain connects TRBV4-1 to TRBJ2-7, with 9 bases matching TRBD2. Germline values: CDR1 MGHRA, CDR2 YSYEKL. The CDR3 is 15 residues long. V gave up 0 bases and J gave up 5 bases; unmatched junction bases: 5. The CDR3 DNA reads TGCGCCAGCAGCCAAGAGTTACTAGCGGGCGACGAGCAGTACTTC. Protein: CASSQELLAGDEQYF.

On this clone: One base away lies a much larger clone, so this may be a sequencing read error. The gene calls are TRBV27 and TRBJ2-7; a weak D match, TRBD1 (6 bases). This CDR3 comprises 14 residues. The ends were cut back, 8 bases at V and 0 bases at J, with 14 bases in the middle. Looked up from germline, CDR1 is MNHEY and CDR2 is SMNVEV (reference sequence). The DNA of the CDR3 is TGTGCCAGCGGCGAACAGGACAGCTCCTACGAGCAGTACTTC. Protein: CASGEQDSSYEQYF.

The J gene is TRBJ2-7, the V gene TRBV6-1; a weak D match, TRBD1 (5 bases). The CDR3 consists of 16 residues. V lost 4 bases to trimming and J lost 2 bases, with 18 bases between them. From germline, CDR1 is MNHNS and CDR2 SASEGT. CDR3 coding DNA: TGTGCCAGCAGTGCCCCCTCATCCAGGGAAACCTACGAGCAGTACTTC. Translation: CASSAPSSRETYEQYF.

The chain is built from TRBV7-8 and TRBJ2-5, with D hard to call. There are 17 residues in the CDR3. Trimming took off 1 base at V and 5 bases at J, with 20 bases between the two ends. Germline values: CDR1 SGHVS, CDR2 FQNEAQ. The CDR3 sequence is CASSLVGLSVSGETQYF. CDR3 nucleotide sequence: TGTGCCAGCAGCTTAGTTGGGTTGTCGGTCTCCGGGGAGACCCAGTACTTC. Complete variable domain (other parts from reference TRBV7-8 and TRBJ2-5): GAGVSQSPRYKVAKRGQDVALRCDPISGHVSLFWYQQALGQGPEFLTYFQNEAQLDKSGLPSDRFFAERPEGSVSTLKIQRTQQEDSAVYLCASSLVGLSVSGETQYFGPGTRLLVL.